This TCR beta chain was sequenced in a study of T-cell reconstitution after alpha-beta-depleted transplantation in children. Notes on the study in general: Surviving recipient T cells and thymic progenitors accounted for the high day-60 TCRbeta diversity observed in some patients. Once a year had passed after transplant, T-cell counts and diversity came mostly from newly produced T cells. About two months after transplant, alpha-beta T cells reportedly came from several hundred expanded graft clones.

For this clonotype: The antigen is undetermined.

With 6 bases removed from V and 8 bases from J, the gap between germline ends came to 16 bases. The CDR3 spans 13 residues. Researchers prepared the TCRbeta library using unique molecular identifiers, the study reports. TCRdb analysed the PCR reads with MiXCR anew, one entry per CDR3 protein. The sample shows some 140,000 distinct CDR3 sequences, around 9.8% of them seen only once. This chain links TRBV12-3 or TRBV12-4 with TRBJ2-5, with D uncertain. This specimen was PBMCs, mostly from graft donor cells, taken 180 days after TCRalphabeta/CD19-depleted stem cell transplant. The receptor comes from a girl under two years old who had a stem cell transplant for combined immunodeficiency, so the T cells may come from the graft donor. CDR3 amino acids: CASSSTQGTTQYF. CDR3 coding DNA: TGTGCCAGCAGCTCAACCCAAGGAACTACCCAGTACTTC.